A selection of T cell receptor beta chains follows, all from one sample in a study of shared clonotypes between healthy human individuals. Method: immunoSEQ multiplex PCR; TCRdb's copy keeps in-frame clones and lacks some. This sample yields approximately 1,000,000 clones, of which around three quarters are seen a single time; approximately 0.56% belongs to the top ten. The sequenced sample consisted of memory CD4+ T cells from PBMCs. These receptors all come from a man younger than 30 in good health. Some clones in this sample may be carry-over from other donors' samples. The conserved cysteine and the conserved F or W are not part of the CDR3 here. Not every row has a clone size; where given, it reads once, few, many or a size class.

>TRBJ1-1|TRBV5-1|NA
ASSLVATGNTEAF
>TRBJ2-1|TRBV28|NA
AVEGYLQGEQF
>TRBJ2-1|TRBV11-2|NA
ASSAGLAGEQF
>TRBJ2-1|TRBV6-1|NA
ASSGLLAGAYNEQF
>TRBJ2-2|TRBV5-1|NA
ASSHPDHTGELF
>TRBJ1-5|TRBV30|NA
AWSELTGPRGNQPQH
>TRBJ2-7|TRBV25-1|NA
ASSEIWDEQY
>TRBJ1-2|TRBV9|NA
ASSVRRGPDYGYT
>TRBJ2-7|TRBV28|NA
ASRLQGARYEQY
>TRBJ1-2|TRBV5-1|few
ASSLSLDRFYT
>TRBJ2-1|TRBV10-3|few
ATQAGAYNEQF
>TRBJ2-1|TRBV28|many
ASSRTGTVNEQF
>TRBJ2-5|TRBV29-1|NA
SATTRDDLY
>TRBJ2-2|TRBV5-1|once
ASSPLGENTGELF
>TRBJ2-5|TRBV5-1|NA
ASSYPSGEETQY
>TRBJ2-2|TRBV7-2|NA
ASSGRYRTTGELF
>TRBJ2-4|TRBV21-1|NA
ASSPELAKNIQY
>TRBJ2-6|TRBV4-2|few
ASSQVASLSGANVLT
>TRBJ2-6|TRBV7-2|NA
ASSPDFYSGANVLT
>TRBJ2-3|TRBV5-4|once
ASSLGQGADTQY
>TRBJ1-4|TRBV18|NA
ASSPRSTNEKLF
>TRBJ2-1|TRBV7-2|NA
ASSPGWGAHNEQF
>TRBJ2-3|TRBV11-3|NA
ASSCNRGLSRTDTQY
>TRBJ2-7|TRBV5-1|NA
ASSPRTSGPYEQY
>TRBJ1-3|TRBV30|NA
AWSVLRGRRQLN
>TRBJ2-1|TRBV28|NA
ASSTTSGRLGNEQF
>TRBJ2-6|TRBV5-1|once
ASSLEGIAGANVLT
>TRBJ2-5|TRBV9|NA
ASSLRGTGIQETQY
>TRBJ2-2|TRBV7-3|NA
ASSPAGDHGELF
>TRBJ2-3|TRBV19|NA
ASSIAAWAGSVTQY
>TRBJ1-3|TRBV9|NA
ASSGTTTGNTIY
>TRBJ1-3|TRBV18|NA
ASSPTQPSSGNTIY
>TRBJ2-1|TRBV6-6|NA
ASSQSSPEYNEQF
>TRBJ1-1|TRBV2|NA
ASRFRNTEAF
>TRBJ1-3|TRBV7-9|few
ASSSLGGSSSGNTIY
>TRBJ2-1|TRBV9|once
ASSVSGTAFNEQF
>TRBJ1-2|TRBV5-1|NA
ASSLDEPIGYT
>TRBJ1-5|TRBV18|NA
ASSGQGNGPQH
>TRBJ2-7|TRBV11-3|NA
ASSFSGTSGIYEQY
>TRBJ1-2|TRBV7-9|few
ASSLHYYPYDYT